These 29 T cell receptor beta chains were all obtained from the same sample, sequenced in a study of pediatric ulcerative colitis (dated by TCRdb to about 2019). One to two pinch biopsies were taken from the rectum for research during colonoscopy. The method was the immunoSEQ multiplex PCR assay. The source is immuneACCESS, and TCRdb retained only in-frame sequences with V and J called. Part of the clones is not carried over; for the studies checked, unresolved V genes explain less than half of this, and the remainder is unexplained. This sample lists 15,000 to 20,000 clones; around 80% were detected once. 6.5% to 9.5% of the sample is taken by the ten largest. The specimen sequenced was gut tissue. Receptors were obtained from a boy younger than 18 who was a control in a study of pediatric ulcerative colitis.

Written as DNA, the CDR3 is TGTGTCAGAAGCTGCCCTAGGGACATGTACAATCAGCCCCAGCATTTT. Amino acid sequence: CVRSCPRDMYNQPQHF. The genes are TRBV7-5 and TRBJ1-5; TRBD1, the table's D call, lacks a check against the DNA. TRBV7-5 is tagged as a pseudogene. This CDR3 comprises 16 residues.

This chain uses TRBV14 with TRBJ2-1; D is unresolved. Germline V gives CDR1 SGHDN, CDR2 FVKESK. The V and J ends lost 4 bases and 8 bases respectively, with 12 bases between them. The CDR3 covers 13 residues. CDR3 region: CASSPFLRDEQFF. CDR3 nucleotides: TGTGCCAGCAGCCCCTTTTTAAGGGATGAGCAGTTCTTC. The whole variable domain, remainder taken from reference TRBV14 and TRBJ2-1, is EAGVTQFPSHSVIEKGQTVTLRCDPISGHDNLYWYRRVMGKEIKFLLHFVKESKQDESGMPNNRFLAERTGGTYSTLKVQPAELEDSGVYFCASSPFLRDEQFFGPGTRLTVL.

This chain connects TRBV18 to TRBJ2-1, with D unclear. The CDR3 is 16 residues long. The V end lost 5 bases, the J end lost 0 bases, and 14 bases lay between the germline ends. Germline V gene data show CDR1 as KGHSH and CDR2 as LQKENI. The CDR3 DNA is TGTGCCAGCTCAGCCCCGGGTTTTAACTCCTACAATGAGCAGTTCTTC. This translates into CASSAPGFNSYNEQFF.

The rearrangement joins TRBV5-1 to TRBJ1-2, with D tentatively TRBD1 (6 bases). Trimming shortened V by 0 bases and J by 4 bases, and 10 bases separated the two germline ends. Germline V lookup: CDR1 SGHRS, CDR2 YFSETQ. This CDR3 has 14 amino acids. CDR3 DNA sequence: TGCGCCAGCAGCTTGGACAGGGCTGGCTATGGCTACACCTTC. Translation: CASSLDRAGYGYTF.

The rearrangement joins TRBV11-2 to TRBJ1-1; tentative D call: TRBD1 (5 bases). CDR1 SGHAT and CDR2 FQNNGV come from the germline V gene. The CDR3 loop spans 15 amino acids. Trimming left V 3 bases short and J 0 bases short, with 11 bases between. CDR3: CASSFFGGVNTEAFF. The CDR3 region has the DNA TGTGCCAGCAGCTTCTTTGGGGGGGTGAACACTGAAGCTTTCTTT.

The V gene is TRBV5-1, the J gene TRBJ2-3, with D hard to call. This CDR3 has 15 amino acids. Germline V lookup: CDR1 SGHRS, CDR2 YFSETQ. Trimming stripped 3 bases from V and 0 bases from J, with 11 bases between. The CDR3 bases are TGCGCCAGCAGCTCTGTACTCTTGAGCACAGATACGCAGTATTTT. It codes for CASSSVLLSTDTQYF.

This clone was detected only a few times. The V call is TRBV28, the J call TRBJ1-2; 9 nucleotides line up with TRBD1. In germline, CDR1 is MDHEN, CDR2 SYDVKM. The V and J ends lost 8 bases and 4 bases, in that order; junction bases with no gene match: 2. CDR3 length: 12 residues. The CDR3 bases are TGTGCCAGCGGACAGGGGCCCTATGGCTACACCTTC. This sequence encodes CASGQGPYGYTF.

The chain carries TRBV7-9 and TRBJ2-3, with 13 bases aligning to TRBD2. Germline V gene lookup returns CDR1 SEHNR and CDR2 FQNEAQ (reference sequence). This CDR3 has 18 residues. The V gene end was trimmed by 1 base and the J gene end by 5 bases; junction bases not matched to a gene: 9. CDR3 sequence reads: CASSLVGRTSGRRDTQYF. The CDR3, as DNA: TGTGCCAGCAGCTTAGTAGGCAGGACTAGCGGGAGAAGAGATACGCAGTATTTT.

The gene calls are TRBV5-1 and TRBJ2-7, with 10 bases that match TRBD1. The CDR3 covers 15 residues. Losses at the gene ends were 4 bases for V and 4 bases for J; bases not matched to a gene: 8. CDR1 SGHRS and CDR2 YFSETQ come from the germline V gene. Written as DNA, the CDR3 is TGCGCCAGCAGCCCGGAAGGGACAGGGGTTTACGAGCAGTACTTC. Translating it yields CASSPEGTGVYEQYF. The variable domain in full, with the rest retrieved from reference TRBV5-1 and TRBJ2-7, is KAGVTQTPRYLIKTRGQQVTLSCSPISGHRSVSWYQQTPGQGLQFLFEYFSETQRNKGNFPGRFSGRQFSNSRSEMNVSTLELGDSALYLCASSPEGTGVYEQYFGPGTRLTVT.

To note about this clone: A read error is possible here, since a much larger clone lies one base away. J is TRBJ1-2 and V is TRBV13; D not resolved. V shed 2 bases and J shed 3 bases, with 7 bases lying between them. Looked up from germline, CDR1 is PRHDT and CDR2 is FYEKMQ (reference sequence). The CDR3 spans 13 residues. This CDR3 reads CASSLNRHYGYTF. The CDR3 bases are TGTGCCAGCAGCTTAAACCGACACTATGGCTACACCTTC.

This clone was observed once. The V call is TRBV19, the J call TRBJ1-1; D remains ambiguous. The CDR3 is 13 residues long. Germline CDR1 is LNHDA and CDR2 is SQIVND (reference sequence). V lost 5 bases and J 3 bases, leaving 10 bases between the germline ends. This CDR3 reads CASSEGRDTEAFF. The CDR3 nucleotides are TGTGCCAGTAGTGAGGGTCGGGACACTGAAGCTTTCTTT.

The chain combines TRBV4-3 with TRBJ1-3; D is unresolved. The CDR3 covers 17 residues. Trimming took 1 base from V and 3 from J, leaving 16 bases between them. Germline CDR1 reads LGHNA; CDR2 reads YSLEER. Here the CDR3 DNA reads TGCGCCAGCAGCCAAGGTGCCCTTGGACGCTTTGGAAACACCATATATTTT. This translates into CASSQGALGRFGNTIYF.

J is TRBJ2-5 and V is TRBV9, with 8 bases matching TRBD2. TRBJ2-7 matches the DNA end more closely, so the J call is doubtful. The germline V gene has CDR1 SGDLS and CDR2 YYNGEE. The CDR3 runs to 16 residues. CDR3 bases: TGTGCCAGCAGCGTAACCCTCCGAGCGGGGGCCCACGAGCAGTACTTC. As protein: CASSVTLRAGAHEQYF.

The chain uses TRBV5-1 and TRBJ2-1, with TRBD2 identical over 15 bases. Germline CDR1 reads SGHRS; CDR2 reads YFSETQ. V shed 4 bases and J 2 bases; nucleotides not matched to a gene: 10. The CDR3 covers 19 residues. The CDR3 spells CASSQSPGTSGGPYNEQFF. The CDR3 bases are TGCGCCAGCAGCCAATCCCCGGGGACTAGCGGGGGGCCCTACAATGAGCAGTTCTTC. Complete variable domain (other parts from reference TRBV5-1 and TRBJ2-1): KAGVTQTPRYLIKTRGQQVTLSCSPISGHRSVSWYQQTPGQGLQFLFEYFSETQRNKGNFPGRFSGRQFSNSRSEMNVSTLELGDSALYLCASSQSPGTSGGPYNEQFFGPGTRLTVL.

The chain carries TRBV18 and TRBJ2-7; 7 bases are shared with TRBD1. V shed 3 bases and J 2 bases; nucleotides not matched to a gene: 1. The CDR3 is 13 residues long. Per the germline V gene, CDR1 is KGHSH and CDR2 is LQKENI. The CDR3 DNA reads as TGTGCCAGCTCACCGGGACAGACCTACGAGCAGTACTTC. Amino acid sequence: CASSPGQTYEQYF.

The chain is built from TRBV7-8 and TRBJ2-3; D is undetermined. The CDR3 totals 12 residues. V lost 5 bases and J lost 2, with 5 bases in between. CDR1 and CDR2 (germline): SGHVS, FQNEAQ. CDR3 loop: CASSQSTDTQYF. CDR3 bases: TGTGCCAGCAGCCAATCCACAGATACGCAGTATTTT. Together with reference TRBV7-8 and TRBJ2-3, the CDR3 gives the full variable domain: GAGVSQSPRYKVAKRGQDVALRCDPISGHVSLFWYQQALGQGPEFLTYFQNEAQLDKSGLPSDRFFAERPEGSVSTLKIQRTQQEDSAVYLCASSQSTDTQYFGPGTRLTVL.

The chain couples TRBV5-4 to TRBJ1-2, with D perhaps matching TRBD1 (6 bases). Germline-derived CDR1 and CDR2 are SGHNT and YYREEE (reference sequence). This CDR3 spans 15 amino acids. The V end was cut by 4 bases, the J end by 8 bases, with 21 bases between. Here the CDR3 reads CASSPSGARIRGYTF. CDR3 nucleotide sequence: TGTGCCAGCAGCCCCTCGGGGGCCCGGATAAGAGGCTACACCTTC.

This sequence joins TRBV5-6 and TRBJ2-7; the D gene is possibly TRBD2 (7 bases). V was trimmed by 0 bases and J by 2 bases, leaving 12 bases between them. Germline CDR1 reads SGHDT; CDR2 reads YYEEEE. This CDR3 contains 15 residues. The CDR3: CASSLVGGDPYEQYF. The CDR3 region has the DNA TGTGCCAGCAGCTTGGTAGGGGGGGATCCCTACGAGCAGTACTTC.

The CDR3 DNA is TGTGCCAGCAGTTTACGAGTGGGACAGTTGGATCCTGAAGCTTTCTTT. Translated, it gives CASSLRVGQLDPEAFF. This chain uses TRBV28 with TRBJ1-1; TRBD1 agrees at 7 bases. V lost 2 bases, J lost 6 bases, and 12 bases stayed unmatched. Germline lookup yields CDR1 MDHEN and CDR2 SYDVKM. This CDR3 has 16 residues.

V is TRBV6-4 and J is TRBJ1-1, with 7 bases aligning to TRBD1. With 5 bases clipped from V and 5 bases from J, the junction kept 8 bases outside the gene matches. This CDR3 is 14 amino acids long. The V gene's germline CDR1 is MRHNA and CDR2 SNTAGT. The CDR3 sequence: CASSRSAGGTEAFF. Here the CDR3 DNA reads TGTGCCAGCAGTCGATCCGCAGGGGGGACTGAAGCTTTCTTT.

This sequence joins TRBV5-1 and TRBJ2-5, with D perhaps given as TRBD1 or TRBD2 (5 bases each). The CDR3 runs 14 residues. Germline V CDR1 and CDR2: SGHRS, YFSETQ. V was trimmed by 4 bases and J by 1 base, leaving 11 bases between them. The CDR3 is CASSTGRGQETQYF. Written as DNA, the CDR3 is TGCGCCAGCAGCACAGGCCGGGGCCAAGAGACCCAGTACTTC.

This chain connects TRBV30 to TRBJ2-5; D is possibly TRBD1 (6 bases). V lost 4 bases, J lost 5 bases, and 11 bases lay in between. Germline CDR1 reads GTSNPN; CDR2 reads SVGIG (reference sequence). CDR3 length equals 12 residues. CDR3 amino acids: CAWNTGSETQYF. DNA of the CDR3: TGTGCCTGGAACACAGGGTCGGAGACCCAGTACTTC.

This clone showed up just once. The CDR3 sequence is CASAQTGTGLGEAFF. The CDR3 DNA reads TGTGCCAGCGCGCAAACCGGGACAGGGCTTGGTGAAGCTTTCTTT. The chain employs TRBV28 and TRBJ1-1, with TRBD1 matching over 9 bases. V shed 8 bases, J shed 7 bases, and the junction held 14 bases outside the gene matches. Germline V gene data show CDR1 as MDHEN and CDR2 as SYDVKM. There are 15 residues in the CDR3.

The V and J genes are TRBV10-1 and TRBJ1-1, with D hard to call. Germline assignment: CDR1 WNHNN and CDR2 SYGVQD (reference sequence). V was pared by 2 bases and J by 2 bases, with 6 bases between. The CDR3 loop spans 13 amino acids. The CDR3 DNA reads TGCGCCAGCAGTGAGGGGGTTAACACTGAAGCTTTCTTT. It specifies CASSEGVNTEAFF.

The chain couples TRBV15 to TRBJ2-7; TRBD2 matches at 7 bases. With 8 bases clipped from V and 4 bases from J, the junction kept 17 bases outside the gene matches. This CDR3 has 16 residues. From germline, CDR1 is LNHNV and CDR2 YYDKDF (reference sequence). CDR3 nucleotides: TGTGCCACCCGCACCGGGAGGACGGAGGGTGGATACGAGCAGTACTTC. It translates to CATRTGRTEGGYEQYF.

V and J are TRBV5-1 and TRBJ2-2; 8 bases are a match to TRBD1. The CDR3 has 15 residues. Unmatched junction bases numbered 4, after V lost 4 bases and J lost 2 bases. From germline, CDR1 is SGHRS and CDR2 YFSETQ. For the CDR3, the DNA is TGCGCCAGCAGCCAGGGACAGGAAAACACCGGGGAGCTGTTTTTT. Its protein product is CASSQGQENTGELFF.

The V call is TRBV21-1, the J call TRBJ2-2; no DNA check was done on the table's D call, TRBD2. TRBV21-1 is a listed pseudogene. The CDR3 extends over 20 amino acids. Here the CDR3 reads CASSKNAGRTSGENTGELFF. As DNA, the CDR3 is TGTGCCAGCAGCAAAAACGCTGGTAGGACTAGCGGGGAGAACACCGGGGAGCTGTTTTTT.

This clone was seen only a few times. The V and J genes are TRBV27 and TRBJ1-3; the D gene is possibly TRBD1 (6 bases). Trimming took off 5 bases at V and 0 bases at J, with 11 bases between the two ends. The germline CDR1 and CDR2 sequences are MNHEY and SMNVEV (reference sequence). The CDR3 covers 15 residues. The CDR3 coding sequence is TGTGCCAGCAGTCTGACAGGCTCCTCTGGAAACACCATATATTTT. As protein: CASSLTGSSGNTIYF.

A few counts support this clone. CDR3 nucleotides: TGTGCCAGCAGCTCCGCAGGGGCTGGGGGCAATCAGCCCCAGCATTTT. This encodes CASSSAGAGGNQPQHF. The chain links TRBV7-9 to TRBJ1-5; D might be TRBD1 (6 bases). Germline V gives CDR1 SEHNR, CDR2 FQNEAQ (reference sequence). The CDR3 contains 16 residues. V was shortened by 4 bases and J by 2 bases, with 15 bases between the two germline ends.